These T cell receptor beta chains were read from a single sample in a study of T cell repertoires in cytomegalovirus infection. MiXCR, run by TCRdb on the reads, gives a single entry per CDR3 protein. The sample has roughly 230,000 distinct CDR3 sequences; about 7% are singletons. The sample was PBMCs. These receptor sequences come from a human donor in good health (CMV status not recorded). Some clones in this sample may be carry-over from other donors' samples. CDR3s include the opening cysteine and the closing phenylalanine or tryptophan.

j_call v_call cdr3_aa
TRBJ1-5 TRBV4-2 CASSQTRQGNQPQHF
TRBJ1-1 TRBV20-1 CSASQGGEGSEAFF
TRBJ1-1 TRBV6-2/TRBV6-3 CASSYGRARNTEAFF
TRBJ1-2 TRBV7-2 CASSFPGTGAGYGYTF
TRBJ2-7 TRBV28 CASSVLAGAYEQYF
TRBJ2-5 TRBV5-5 CASRDRVLGETQYF
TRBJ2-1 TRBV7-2 CASSLAPSGGAGYNEQFF
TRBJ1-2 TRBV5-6 CASSPGKKGYTF
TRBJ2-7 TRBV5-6 CASSLTGVPRGQYF
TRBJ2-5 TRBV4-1 CASSQFDRQETQYF